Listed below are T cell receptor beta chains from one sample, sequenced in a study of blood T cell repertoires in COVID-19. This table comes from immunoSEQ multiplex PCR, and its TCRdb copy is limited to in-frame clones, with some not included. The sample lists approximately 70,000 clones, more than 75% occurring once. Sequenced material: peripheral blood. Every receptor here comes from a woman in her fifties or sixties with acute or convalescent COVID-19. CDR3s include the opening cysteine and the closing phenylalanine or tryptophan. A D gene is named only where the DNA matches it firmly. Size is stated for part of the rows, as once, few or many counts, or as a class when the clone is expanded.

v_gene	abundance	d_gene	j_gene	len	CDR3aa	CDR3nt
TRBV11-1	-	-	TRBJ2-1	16	CASSFHGGSSYNEQFF	TGTGCCAGCAGCTTCCATGGCGGTAGCTCCTACAATGAGCAGTTCTTC
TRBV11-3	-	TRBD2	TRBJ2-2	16	CASSIAGGPYTGELFF	TGTGCCAGCAGCATAGCGGGGGGGCCTTACACCGGGGAGCTGTTTTTT
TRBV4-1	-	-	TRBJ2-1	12	CASSPFTGEQFF	TGCGCCAGCAGCCCCTTCACCGGTGAGCAGTTCTTC
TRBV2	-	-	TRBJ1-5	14	CASSDGLGVQPQHF	TGTGCCAGCAGTGATGGTCTAGGTGTTCAGCCCCAGCATTTT
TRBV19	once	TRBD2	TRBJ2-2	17	CASSMASGGPFTGELFF	TGTGCCAGTAGTATGGCTAGCGGGGGGCCGTTCACCGGGGAGCTGTTTTTT
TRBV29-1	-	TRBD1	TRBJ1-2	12	CSVVEQGDGYTF	TGCAGCGTAGTAGAACAGGGGGATGGCTACACCTTC
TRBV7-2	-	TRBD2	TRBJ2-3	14	CASSPSGFTDTQYF	TGTGCCAGCAGTCCTAGCGGGTTCACAGATACGCAGTATTTT
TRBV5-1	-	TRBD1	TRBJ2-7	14	CASSFGDREHEQYF	TGCGCCAGCAGCTTCGGGGACAGGGAACACGAGCAGTACTTC
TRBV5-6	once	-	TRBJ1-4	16	CASRLTGGTEGEKLFF	TGTGCCAGCAGACTTACAGGCGGGACCGAAGGAGAGAAACTGTTTTTT
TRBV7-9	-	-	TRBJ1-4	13	CASSLVENEKLFF	TGTGCCAGCAGCTTAGTCGAGAATGAAAAACTGTTTTTT
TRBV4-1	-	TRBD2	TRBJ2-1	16	CASSLLALAGGNEQFF	TGCGCCAGCAGCCTTCTAGCACTAGCGGGAGGCAATGAGCAGTTCTTC
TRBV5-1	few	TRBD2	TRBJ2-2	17	CASSLDTGGPSTGELFF	TGCGCCAGCAGCTTGGACACGGGGGGGCCGAGTACCGGGGAGCTGTTTTTT
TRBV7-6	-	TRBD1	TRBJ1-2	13	CASSPGQGYGYTF	TGTGCCAGCAGCCCGGGACAGGGCTATGGCTACACCTTC
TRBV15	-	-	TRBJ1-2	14	CATRGRTDLYGYTF	TGTGCCACCAGGGGGAGGACGGACCTCTATGGCTACACCTTC
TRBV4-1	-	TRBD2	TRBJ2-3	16	CASSQPRRGNTDTQYF	TGCGCCAGCAGCCAACCCCGGCGGGGGAATACAGATACGCAGTATTTT
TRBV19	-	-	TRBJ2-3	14	CASSSRAPTDTQYF	TGTGCCAGTAGTAGCAGGGCCCCAACAGATACGCAGTATTTT
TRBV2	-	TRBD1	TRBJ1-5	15	CASSRGTGGNQPQHF	TGTGCCAGCAGCAGGGGGACAGGGGGCAATCAGCCCCAGCATTTT
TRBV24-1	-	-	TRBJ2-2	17	CATSDLGVRWNTGELFF	TGTGCCACCAGTGATTTAGGGGTCCGGTGGAACACCGGGGAGCTGTTTTTT
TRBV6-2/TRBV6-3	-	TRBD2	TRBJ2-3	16	CASSPTRRGVSDTQYF	TGTGCCAGCAGCCCTACCCGACGGGGGGTCTCAGATACGCAGTATTTT
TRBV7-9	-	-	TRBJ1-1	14	CASSAGLRDTEAFF	TGTGCCAGCTCCGCGGGACTGAGGGACACTGAAGCTTTCTTT
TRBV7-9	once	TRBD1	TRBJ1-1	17	CASSLVWDRGMNTEAFF	TGTGCCAGCAGCTTAGTATGGGACAGGGGGATGAACACTGAAGCTTTCTTT
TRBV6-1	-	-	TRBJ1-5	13	CASSYEWNQPQHF	TGTGCCAGCAGTTATGAGTGGAATCAGCCCCAGCATTTT
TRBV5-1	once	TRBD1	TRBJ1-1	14	CASRSGTGIGEAFF	TGCGCCAGCAGGTCCGGGACAGGGATAGGTGAAGCTTTCTTT
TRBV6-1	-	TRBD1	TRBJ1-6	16	CASSETIGQGGSTLHF	TGTGCCAGCAGTGAAACAATTGGACAGGGGGGATCCACCCTCCACTTT
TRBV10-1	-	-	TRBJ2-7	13	CASGEGTGREQYF	TGCGCCAGCGGTGAGGGCACAGGTCGAGAGCAGTACTTC
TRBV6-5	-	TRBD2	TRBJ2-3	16	CASSYSTSGSTDTQYF	TGTGCCAGCAGTTACTCGACTAGCGGAAGCACAGATACGCAGTATTTT
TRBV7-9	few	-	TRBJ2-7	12	CASSSTSLEQYF	TGTGCCAGCAGCTCGACTAGTCTCGAGCAGTACTTC
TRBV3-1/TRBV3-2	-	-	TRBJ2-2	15	CASSQWERNTGELFF	TGTGCCAGCAGCCAATGGGAGAGAAACACCGGGGAGCTGTTTTTT
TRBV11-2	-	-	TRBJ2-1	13	CASSLDPPGEQFF	TGTGCCAGCAGCTTAGATCCGCCGGGTGAGCAGTTCTTC
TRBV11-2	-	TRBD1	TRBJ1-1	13	CASSLDRGTEAFF	TGTGCCAGCAGCTTAGACAGGGGGACTGAAGCTTTCTTT
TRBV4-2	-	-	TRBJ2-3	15	CASSQAGVLADTQYF	TGTGCCAGCAGCCAAGCCGGCGTCTTAGCGGATACGCAGTATTTT
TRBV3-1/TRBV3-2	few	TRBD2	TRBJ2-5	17	CASSFDYPGRGEETQYF	TGTGCCAGCAGCTTCGACTACCCAGGGAGGGGTGAAGAGACCCAGTACTTC
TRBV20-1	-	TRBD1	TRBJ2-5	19	CSASGYLGGEFRKQETQYF	TGCAGTGCTAGTGGGTATCTAGGGGGCGAGTTCAGAAAACAAGAGACCCAGTACTTC
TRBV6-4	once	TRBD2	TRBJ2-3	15	CASSEVAGRTDTQYF	TGTGCCAGCAGTGAAGTAGCGGGGCGCACAGATACGCAGTATTTT
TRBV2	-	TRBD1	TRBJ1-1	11	CASGQGEVTFF	TGTGCCAGCGGACAGGGGGAGGTTACTTTCTTT
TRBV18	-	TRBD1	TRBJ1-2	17	CASSPGTGNSFNYGYTF	TGTGCCAGCTCACCTGGGACAGGGAACTCCTTTAACTATGGCTACACCTTC
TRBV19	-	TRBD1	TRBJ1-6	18	CASSTGQPTETYNSPLHF	TGTGCCAGTAGTACGGGACAGCCAACCGAGACCTATAATTCACCCCTCCACTTT
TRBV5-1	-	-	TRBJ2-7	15	CASSWGSDPFDEQYF	TGCGCCAGCAGCTGGGGCAGCGACCCGTTTGACGAGCAGTACTTC
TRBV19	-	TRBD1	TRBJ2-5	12	CASQGVEETQYF	TGTGCCAGTCAGGGGGTTGAAGAGACCCAGTACTTC
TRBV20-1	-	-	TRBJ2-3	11	CSARFGGLGYF	TGCAGTGCTCGGTTCGGGGGTTTGGGGTATTTT
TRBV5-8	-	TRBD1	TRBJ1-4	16	CASSSTGTAANEKLFF	TGTGCCAGCAGCTCGACAGGGACTGCGGCTAATGAAAAACTGTTTTTT
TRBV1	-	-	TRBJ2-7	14	CTSTPGTSPYEQYF	TGCACCAGCACTCCCGGGACTAGCCCCTACGAGCAGTACTTC
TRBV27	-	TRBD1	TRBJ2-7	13	CASRGQGSYEQYF	TGTGCCAGCAGAGGACAGGGGAGCTACGAGCAGTACTTC
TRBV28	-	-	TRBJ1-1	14	CASSPTWRGTEAFF	TGTGCCAGCAGTCCTACTTGGCGCGGCACTGAAGCTTTCTTT
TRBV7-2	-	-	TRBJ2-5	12	CASSFIPETQYF	TGTGCCAGCAGCTTCATCCCAGAGACCCAGTACTTC
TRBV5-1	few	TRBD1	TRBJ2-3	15	CASSRSQGVGDTQYF	TGCGCCAGCAGCCGTTCCCAGGGGGTAGGGGATACGCAGTATTTT
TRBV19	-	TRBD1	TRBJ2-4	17	CASSVVTGARAKNIQYF	TGTGCCAGTAGTGTCGTCACAGGGGCGCGAGCCAAAAACATTCAGTACTTC
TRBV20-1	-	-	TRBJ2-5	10	CTAGQETQYF	TGCACCGCGGGCCAAGAGACCCAGTACTTC
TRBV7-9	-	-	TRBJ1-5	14	CASSSGGRDQPQHF	TGTGCCAGCAGTTCCGGAGGACGGGATCAGCCCCAGCATTTT
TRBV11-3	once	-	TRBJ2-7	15	CASSFSHAGRYEQYF	TGTGCCAGCAGCTTTTCACACGCAGGGCGATACGAGCAGTACTTC
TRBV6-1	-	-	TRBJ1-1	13	CASSEARSAEAFF	TGTGCCAGCAGTGAAGCTAGATCCGCTGAAGCTTTCTTT
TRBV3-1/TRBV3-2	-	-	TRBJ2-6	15	CASSPDSSGANVLTF	TGTGCCAGCAGCCCGGACAGCTCTGGGGCCAACGTCCTGACTTTC